This T cell receptor beta chain emerged from a study of cytomegalovirus exposure and HLA in healthy donors. Only a few counts were recorded for this clone. The PCR was carried out with 60 Vbeta primers and 13 Jbeta primers. Sequencing used immunoSEQ multiplex PCR; TCRdb keeps in-frame clones, though not all of them. The sample shows roughly 190,000 clones, about 80% of them seen only once. Trimming shortened V by 2 bases and J by 6 bases, and 15 bases separated the two germline ends. The length of the CDR3 is 16 residues. The germline CDR1 and CDR2 sequences are SGHKS and YYEKEE (reference sequence). The genes are TRBV5-5 and TRBJ1-6; the D is unclear. This TCR derives from a woman aged 25-40 years in good health and CMV-seropositive. Sample: PBMCs. The CDR3 spells CASSFEEGWGNSPLHF. As DNA, the CDR3 is TGTGCCAGCAGCTTCGAGGAGGGCTGGGGTAATTCACCCCTCCACTTT.